This T cell receptor beta chain was identified in a study of cytomegalovirus exposure and HLA in healthy donors. The PCR employed 60 Vbeta primers together with 13 Jbeta primers. Sequencing used immunoSEQ multiplex PCR; TCRdb keeps in-frame clones, though not all of them. The data hold approximately 88,000 clones, with over 75% observed a single time. Per the germline V gene, CDR1 is SGHTA and CDR2 is FQGNSA. This CDR3 has 11 residues. The ends were cut back, 2 bases at V and 11 bases at J, with 8 bases in the middle. V gene TRBV7-2 combines with J gene TRBJ2-3, with D possibly TRBD2 on 5 matching bases. Material: PBMCs. The sequence derives from a man aged 45 to 65 in good health and CMV-seropositive. CDR3 in DNA: TGTGCCAGCAGCTTATCCGGAGGGCAGTATTTT. Encoded protein: CASSLSGGQYF.